This T cell receptor beta chain stems from a study of CD8 T cells in ankylosing spondylitis. TCRdb independently ran MiXCR on the 5' RACE reads; one entry per CDR3 protein. The table lists roughly 180,000 distinct CDR3 sequences, over 10% of them singletons. This clonotype was observed many times. The ends lost 6 bases at V and 5 bases at J; junction bases unmatched: 11. The CDR3 runs to 16 residues. The specimen was blood, either unsorted or a sorted T cell fraction (not recorded which). The TCR was taken from a female donor with ankylosing spondylitis or in good health (not recorded which). The chain carries TRBV12-3 or TRBV12-4 and TRBJ1-5, with 9 bases matching TRBD1. CDR3 in amino acids: CASSPLDRGGYQPQHF. Written as DNA, the CDR3 is TGTGCCAGCAGCCCCCTGGACAGGGGAGGTTATCAGCCCCAGCATTTT.